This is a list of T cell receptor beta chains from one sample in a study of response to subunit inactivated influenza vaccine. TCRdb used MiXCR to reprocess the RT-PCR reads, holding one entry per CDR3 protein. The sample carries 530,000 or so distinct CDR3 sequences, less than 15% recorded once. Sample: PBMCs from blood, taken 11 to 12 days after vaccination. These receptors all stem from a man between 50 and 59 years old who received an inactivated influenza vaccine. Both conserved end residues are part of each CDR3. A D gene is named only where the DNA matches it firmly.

CDR3aa: CASSHSSRPRTGGSYNEQFF; d_gene: TRBD1; v_gene: TRBV16; j_gene: TRBJ2-1
CDR3aa: CASSTDPGFNEQFF; d_gene: NA; v_gene: TRBV7-2; j_gene: TRBJ2-1
CDR3aa: CAMRGSGSTGNTGELFF; d_gene: NA; v_gene: TRBV10-3; j_gene: TRBJ2-2
CDR3aa: CASSLDLPLQYF; d_gene: NA; v_gene: TRBV7-2; j_gene: TRBJ2-7
CDR3aa: CAISESSMGGTVKNIQYF; d_gene: NA; v_gene: TRBV10-3; j_gene: TRBJ2-4
CDR3aa: CSARDLGQGGNNEQFF; d_gene: TRBD1; v_gene: TRBV20-1; j_gene: TRBJ2-1
CDR3aa: CASSLVAQGPRYTQYF; d_gene: NA; v_gene: TRBV7-2; j_gene: TRBJ2-3
CDR3aa: CASSQDGGADISYEQYF; d_gene: NA; v_gene: TRBV4-2; j_gene: TRBJ2-7
CDR3aa: CASSQGLLAKNIQYF; d_gene: NA; v_gene: TRBV5-1; j_gene: TRBJ2-4
CDR3aa: CASSFGAGEEKLFF; d_gene: NA; v_gene: TRBV5-1; j_gene: TRBJ1-4
CDR3aa: CASSPLTPRGGELFF; d_gene: NA; v_gene: TRBV3-1; j_gene: TRBJ2-2
CDR3aa: CSVSRGSQETQYF; d_gene: NA; v_gene: TRBV29-1; j_gene: TRBJ2-5
CDR3aa: CASSYSAGRTQYF; d_gene: NA; v_gene: TRBV6-5; j_gene: TRBJ2-5
CDR3aa: CASSATGGGPNEQFF; d_gene: TRBD1; v_gene: TRBV5-1; j_gene: TRBJ2-1
CDR3aa: CASTPNRYYNEQFF; d_gene: NA; v_gene: TRBV12-3/TRBV12-4; j_gene: TRBJ2-1
CDR3aa: CSANLLDEQFF; d_gene: NA; v_gene: TRBV20-1; j_gene: TRBJ2-1
CDR3aa: CSASDSNTEAFF; d_gene: NA; v_gene: TRBV20-1; j_gene: TRBJ1-1
CDR3aa: CASSLTITDGNYGYTF; d_gene: NA; v_gene: TRBV27; j_gene: TRBJ1-2
CDR3aa: CASNSPRRPYEQFF; d_gene: NA; v_gene: TRBV7-9; j_gene: TRBJ2-1
CDR3aa: CASRKTSGRRTDTQYF; d_gene: TRBD2; v_gene: TRBV27; j_gene: TRBJ2-3
CDR3aa: CASSGGLAVAKNIQYF; d_gene: TRBD2; v_gene: TRBV6-1; j_gene: TRBJ2-4
CDR3aa: CASSSRLFPRTSGKGDTQYF; d_gene: TRBD2; v_gene: TRBV19; j_gene: TRBJ2-3
CDR3aa: CSVEGRGENYEQYF; d_gene: NA; v_gene: TRBV29-1; j_gene: TRBJ2-7
CDR3aa: CASSAGSNQPQHF; d_gene: NA; v_gene: TRBV6-1; j_gene: TRBJ1-5
CDR3aa: CASSLPEGRTGNTIYF; d_gene: NA; v_gene: TRBV3-1; j_gene: TRBJ1-3
CDR3aa: CASSLDLGRIYGYTF; d_gene: NA; v_gene: TRBV11-2; j_gene: TRBJ1-2
CDR3aa: CASSQGGIGSSDTQYF; d_gene: NA; v_gene: TRBV11-2; j_gene: TRBJ2-3
CDR3aa: CASSGGLGTEAFF; d_gene: NA; v_gene: TRBV3-1; j_gene: TRBJ1-1
CDR3aa: CASSPRHTEAFF; d_gene: NA; v_gene: TRBV7-9; j_gene: TRBJ1-1
CDR3aa: CASSQGASGGFHSYEQYF; d_gene: TRBD2; v_gene: TRBV4-3; j_gene: TRBJ2-7
CDR3aa: CASSPTMTGGQETQYF; d_gene: TRBD2; v_gene: TRBV18; j_gene: TRBJ2-5
CDR3aa: CASSLFPGELFF; d_gene: NA; v_gene: TRBV12-3/TRBV12-4; j_gene: TRBJ2-2
CDR3aa: CASRPLMTSGGYNEQFF; d_gene: TRBD2; v_gene: TRBV2; j_gene: TRBJ2-1
CDR3aa: CASSKASYEQYF; d_gene: NA; v_gene: TRBV21-1; j_gene: TRBJ2-7
CDR3aa: CASSYRQGFYNEQFF; d_gene: NA; v_gene: TRBV6-5; j_gene: TRBJ2-1
CDR3aa: CASSVDLTDTQYF; d_gene: NA; v_gene: TRBV11-2; j_gene: TRBJ2-3
CDR3aa: CASSQGRSVNYNEQFF; d_gene: NA; v_gene: TRBV3-1; j_gene: TRBJ2-1
CDR3aa: CASSQAFREGTGELFF; d_gene: NA; v_gene: TRBV4-2; j_gene: TRBJ2-2
CDR3aa: CAISDGVGAFF; d_gene: NA; v_gene: TRBV10-3; j_gene: TRBJ1-1
CDR3aa: CSANNDRYNEQFF; d_gene: NA; v_gene: TRBV20-1; j_gene: TRBJ2-1
CDR3aa: CASSDRDTTDGELFF; d_gene: NA; v_gene: TRBV6-1; j_gene: TRBJ2-2
CDR3aa: CSARDRDRGWIEAFF; d_gene: TRBD1; v_gene: TRBV20-1; j_gene: TRBJ1-1
CDR3aa: CASSLGENSLGNEQFF; d_gene: NA; v_gene: TRBV7-7; j_gene: TRBJ2-1
CDR3aa: CASSPGTYRGTEAFF; d_gene: NA; v_gene: TRBV12-3/TRBV12-4; j_gene: TRBJ1-1
CDR3aa: CASSARLVFYEQYF; d_gene: NA; v_gene: TRBV12-3/TRBV12-4; j_gene: TRBJ2-7
CDR3aa: CSVRTGQRNEQFF; d_gene: TRBD1; v_gene: TRBV29-1; j_gene: TRBJ2-1
CDR3aa: CASSEDPSGYTF; d_gene: NA; v_gene: TRBV5-1; j_gene: TRBJ1-2
CDR3aa: CASSLADGAIELFF; d_gene: NA; v_gene: TRBV5-1; j_gene: TRBJ2-2
CDR3aa: CASSYPGATQYF; d_gene: NA; v_gene: TRBV6-5; j_gene: TRBJ2-5
CDR3aa: CASSQGTTGETQYF; d_gene: TRBD2; v_gene: TRBV3-1; j_gene: TRBJ2-5
CDR3aa: CSVDYSGGGQETQYF; d_gene: TRBD2; v_gene: TRBV29-1; j_gene: TRBJ2-5
CDR3aa: CASTTFPWRPDTQYF; d_gene: NA; v_gene: TRBV6-7; j_gene: TRBJ2-3
CDR3aa: CASSLAGGPAYEQYF; d_gene: TRBD2; v_gene: TRBV7-2; j_gene: TRBJ2-7